One and the same sample provided the 13 T cell receptor beta chains below, sequenced in a study of control samples from healthy donors and cancer patients. The method was immunoSEQ multiplex PCR; TCRdb's version includes in-frame clones alone and lacks a portion of them. This table holds roughly 86,000 clones, 93% found once. The specimen was blood. The origin of the receptors is a woman aged 30 to 39 in good health.

This clone occurred a few times. The genes are TRBV27 and TRBJ2-7, with D tentatively TRBD2 (5 bases). The CDR3 length is 14 residues. Trimming removed 4 bases at V and 0 bases at J, with 10 bases between. Germline loops: CDR1 MNHEY, CDR2 SMNVEV (reference sequence). Here the CDR3 DNA reads TGTGCCAGCAGTTCCCGCCGGGACTCCTACGAGCAGTACTTC. This encodes CASSSRRDSYEQYF.

The V call is TRBV25-1, the J call TRBJ1-5; no clear D. This CDR3 is built from 15 residues. Germline V gene sequence: CDR1 MGHDK, CDR2 SYGVNS. The ends were cut back, 8 bases at V and 6 bases at J, with 20 bases in the middle. CDR3 amino acids: CASGSRMEGIQPQHF. The CDR3 bases are TGTGCCAGCGGGTCAAGGATGGAGGGTATTCAGCCCCAGCATTTT.

This clone was detected a few times. The chain carries TRBV28 and TRBJ1-5; a weak D match, TRBD1 (5 bases). Trimming shortened V by 4 bases and J by 2 bases, and 18 bases separated the two germline ends. Germline V CDR1 and CDR2: MDHEN, SYDVKM. The length of the CDR3 is 17 residues. CDR3 protein: CASSSPGTQGGNQPQHF. The CDR3 DNA reads TGTGCCAGCAGTTCCCCGGGGACCCAAGGGGGCAATCAGCCCCAGCATTTT. Looking up the rest from reference TRBV28 and TRBJ1-5 gives the full variable domain: DVKVTQSSRYLVKRTGEKVFLECVQDMDHENMFWYRQDPGLGLRLIYFSYDVKMKEKGDIPEGYSVSREKKERFSLILESASTNQTSMYLCASSSPGTQGGNQPQHFGDGTRLSIL.

The chain links TRBV15 to TRBJ1-3; maybe TRBD1 (5 bases). This CDR3 contains 17 residues. V was shortened by 3 bases and J by 4 bases, with 19 bases between the two germline ends. Germline assignment: CDR1 LNHNV and CDR2 YYDKDF (reference sequence). The CDR3 DNA reads as TGTGCCACCAGCAGGCTTGTAGACAGACAGCCAGGAAACACCATATATTTT. Encoded protein: CATSRLVDRQPGNTIYF. Complete variable domain (other parts from reference TRBV15 and TRBJ1-3): DAMVIQNPRYQVTQFGKPVTLSCSQTLNHNVMYWYQQKSSQAPKLLFHYYDKDFNNEADTPDNFQSRRPNTSFCFLDIRSPGLGDTAMYLCATSRLVDRQPGNTIYFGEGSWLTVV.

With regard to this clone: Its ends do not fully match the called genes, so a read error is possible. Other DNA sequences in this sample translate to the same CDR3. The rearrangement uses TRBV15 and TRBJ1-1; D is uncertain. This CDR3 is 14 amino acids long. Germline V gene data show CDR1 as LNHNV and CDR2 as YYDKDF (reference sequence). CDR3 protein: CATSRAGMNTEAFF. DNA for the CDR3: TGTGCTACCAGCAGAGCGGGAATGAACACTGAAGCTTTCTTT.

The CDR3 nucleotides are TGTGCCAGCAGCTCCTCACTAGATCAATTGCAGTTCTTC. Protein product: CASSSSLDQLQFF. This chain links TRBV5-6 with TRBJ2-1, with a weak D call TRBD2 (5 bases). Germline assignment: CDR1 SGHDT and CDR2 YYEEEE. This CDR3 is 13 amino acids long. V was trimmed by 3 bases and J by 12 bases, leaving 16 bases between them. Looking up the rest from reference TRBV5-6 and TRBJ2-1 gives the full variable domain: DAGVTQSPTHLIKTRGQQVTLRCSPKSGHDTVSWYQQALGQGPQFIFQYYEEEERQRGNFPDRFSGHQFPNYSSELNVNALLLGDSALYLCASSSSLDQLQFFGPGTRLTVL.

The chain employs TRBV5-1 and TRBJ1-6; 10 nucleotides match TRBD1. The CDR3 length is 17 residues. Germline trimming cut 1 base from V and 8 bases from J; bases unmatched to any gene: 9. The germline CDR1 and CDR2 sequences are SGHRS and YFSETQ. The CDR3 DNA reads TGCGCCAGCAGCTTGTCGGGGACAGGGGACGGATATTCACCCCTCCACTTT. This codes for CASSLSGTGDGYSPLHF.

The chain carries TRBV19 and TRBJ1-4, with TRBD1 matching over 7 bases. Germline loops: CDR1 LNHDA, CDR2 SQIVND (reference sequence). The CDR3 is made up of 14 amino acids. V was pared by 6 bases and J by 4 bases, with 5 bases of the junction left unmatched. CDR3 protein: CASSRDRVNEKLFF. CDR3 sequence (DNA): TGTGCCAGTAGCCGCGACAGGGTTAATGAAAAACTGTTTTTT.

The chain combines TRBV5-6 with TRBJ1-6; D remains unclear. The CDR3 runs to 14 residues. The germline V gene encodes CDR1 SGHDT and CDR2 YYEEEE. V lost 9 bases and J 7 bases, leaving 17 bases between the germline ends. The CDR3 spells CATLTDGNNSPLHF. The CDR3 DNA sequence: TGTGCCACCCTGACTGACGGTAACAATTCACCCCTCCACTTT.

The V gene is TRBV3-1 (or the pseudogene TRBV3-2), the J gene TRBJ2-7, with D perhaps given as TRBD1 or TRBD2 (5 bases each). Germline V gene lookup returns CDR1 LGHDT and CDR2 YNNKEL (reference sequence). V dropped 2 bases and J dropped 2 bases, with 13 bases sitting between them. This CDR3 has 15 amino acids. The CDR3 nucleotides read TGTGCCAGCAGCCAATTAATTTTGGGGGCCTACGAGCAGTACTTC. Protein product: CASSQLILGAYEQYF.

The rearrangement links TRBV18 to TRBJ1-1; D gene unclear. From germline, CDR1 is KGHSH and CDR2 LQKENI. Trimming shortened V by 4 bases and J by 4 bases, and 16 bases separated the two germline ends. The CDR3 contains 15 residues. CDR3 loop: CASSLGGKGGTEAFF. CDR3 nucleotides: TGTGCCAGCTCACTCGGTGGGAAAGGAGGCACTGAAGCTTTCTTT.

The CDR3 spells CASSLSRGRDRSYGYTF. The CDR3, as DNA: TGTGCCAGCAGTTTAAGCAGGGGGCGCGATAGGAGCTATGGCTACACCTTC. V usage is TRBV28 and J usage is TRBJ1-2; 8 nucleotides line up with TRBD1. CDR1 is MDHEN and CDR2 is SYDVKM in the germline V gene. V lost 2 bases and J lost 4; bases outside the gene matches: 12. The length of the CDR3 is 17 residues.

The sample holds one count of this clone. The chain couples TRBV10-3 to TRBJ2-3; D may be TRBD2 (5 bases). Germline V lookup: CDR1 ENHRY, CDR2 SYGVKD. This CDR3 has 15 residues. The V gene lost 5 bases and the J gene lost 5 bases, with 17 bases spanning the gap. CDR3 in amino acids: CAISPDRGGEDTQYF. CDR3 nucleotides: TGTGCCATCAGTCCCGATCGGGGTGGGGAAGATACGCAGTATTTT.